Listed here are 32 T cell receptor beta chains from one sample, sequenced in a study of human T cells and chemical hapten exposure. The time point was: patch test 1, 2 weeks after DPC sensitization. Treatment given: therapeutic diphenylcyclopropenone sensitization with weekly scalp DPC. MiXCR, run by TCRdb on the RACE reads, gives a single entry per CDR3 protein. Among around 100,000 distinct CDR3 sequences, roughly 9.6% were seen once, and the ten largest hold under 4.5%. The sequenced sample was whole blood, obtained in connection with sensitization to the hapten diphenylcyclopropenone (DPC). Receptors were obtained from a woman aged 40 to 50 with alopecia areata. Some clones in this sample may be carry-over from other donors' samples.

The V and J genes are TRBV29-1 and TRBJ2-3; D remains unclear. The germline V gene has CDR1 SQVTM and CDR2 ANQGSEA. Deletions cut 3 bases from V and 3 bases from J, with 7 bases between. The CDR3 loop spans 12 amino acids. CDR3 sequence (DNA): TGCAGCGTTGAGGCCGGGACAGATACGCAGTATTTT. Its translation: CSVEAGTDTQYF.

This clonotype was counted ten times or more. The J gene is TRBJ1-2, the V gene TRBV6-2 or TRBV6-3; no firm D call. V shed 6 bases and J shed 5 bases, with 7 bases lying between them. The CDR3 has 11 residues. Germline V gives CDR1 MNHEY, CDR2 SVGEGT. The CDR3 reads CASRDEYGYTF. The CDR3 DNA is TGTGCCAGCAGGGACGAATATGGCTACACCTTC.

This chain uses TRBV3-1 with TRBJ1-2, with TRBD1 identical over 9 bases. The CDR3 contains 13 residues. J lost 8 bases, V lost 6 bases, and 7 bases had no gene match. Germline CDR1 LGHDT, CDR2 YNNKEL (reference sequence). This CDR3 reads CASSMTGGHGYTF. The CDR3 nucleotides are TGTGCCAGCAGTATGACAGGGGGGCACGGCTACACCTTC.

This clonotype was picked up many times. CDR3 sequence (DNA): TGTGCCAGCTCACCACTTCCGGCAGCGAAGGTTTATGAGCAGTTCTTC. Protein sequence: CASSPLPAAKVYEQFF. The J gene is TRBJ2-1, the V gene TRBV18; no clear D gene. Germline V gene sequence: CDR1 KGHSH, CDR2 LQKENI. CDR3 length equals 16 residues. V was clipped by 1 base and J by 8 bases, with 18 bases between them.

This clonotype has a count of ten or more. Here the CDR3 reads CAISDQGPASGNTIYF. In DNA, the CDR3 is TGTGCCATCAGTGACCAGGGACCCGCCTCTGGAAACACCATATATTTT. V and J are TRBV10-3 and TRBJ1-3, with D possibly matching TRBD1 (5 bases). The ends were cut back, 3 bases at V and 0 bases at J, with 12 bases in the middle. The CDR3 extends over 16 amino acids. The germline CDR1 and CDR2 sequences are ENHRY and SYGVKD.

This clonotype has more than one count but fewer than ten. This chain joins TRBV30 and TRBJ1-6; tentatively, D is TRBD1 (5 bases). Germline loops: CDR1 GTSNPN, CDR2 SVGIG (reference sequence). V lost 8 bases to trimming and J lost 7 bases, with 15 bases between them. The CDR3 totals 13 residues. The CDR3 DNA is TGTGCCCACGAGGCAGGGAACAATTCACCCCTCCACTTT. It yields the protein CAHEAGNNSPLHF.

This clonotype was seen more than once but under ten times. The J gene is TRBJ2-5, the V gene TRBV11-1, with 7 bases fitting TRBD2. With V trimmed by 2 bases and J by 2 bases, 8 bases remained unmatched. Per the germline V gene, CDR1 is SGHAT and CDR2 is FQDESV (reference sequence). The CDR3 runs 16 residues. The CDR3 sequence is CASSLRAGRHQETQYF. CDR3 DNA: TGTGCCAGCAGCTTAAGAGCGGGACGGCATCAAGAGACCCAGTACTTC.

This clonotype was recorded a few times. The V call is TRBV28, the J call TRBJ2-7; D possibly corresponds to TRBD1 (5 bases). V shed 5 bases and J shed 3 bases, with 17 bases lying between them. Germline V CDR1 and CDR2: MDHEN, SYDVKM. The length of the CDR3 is 15 residues. For the CDR3, the DNA is TGTGCCAGCAGTACTCGACCCTTGGGGCTCTACGAGCAGTACTTC. This encodes CASSTRPLGLYEQYF.

This clonotype was recorded many times. The gene calls are TRBV6-5 and TRBJ2-5; 9 bases fit TRBD1. The V gene end was trimmed by 6 bases and the J gene end by 4 bases; junction bases not matched to a gene: 15. Germline V gene sequence: CDR1 MNHEY, CDR2 SVGAGI. The length of the CDR3 is 17 residues. Here the CDR3 DNA reads TGTGCCAGCAGCCCAACAGGGGGCGCCCCGTCGGTAGAGACCCAGTACTTC. Translated: CASSPTGGAPSVETQYF.

This clonotype has just a few counts. The chain has TRBV29-1 and TRBJ2-6; D is undetermined. The germline V and J ends were trimmed by 7 bases and 4 bases, with 14 bases remaining between them. Germline V gene data show CDR1 as SQVTM and CDR2 as ANQGSEA. The CDR3 sequence is 14 residues long. The CDR3 here is CSAVASPGANVLTF. DNA for the CDR3: TGCAGCGCAGTGGCCTCCCCGGGGGCCAACGTCCTGACTTTC.

The sample holds many counts of this clonotype. The chain employs TRBV20-1 and TRBJ1-1; no definite D call. Germline V gives CDR1 DFQATT, CDR2 SNEGSKA (reference sequence). CDR3 size: 11 residues. With 1 base removed from V and 7 bases from J, the gap between germline ends came to 7 bases. The CDR3 protein is CSARGGYEAFF. CDR3 coding DNA: TGCAGTGCTAGAGGGGGTTATGAAGCTTTCTTT.

The chain combines TRBV12-3 or TRBV12-4 with TRBJ2-7; no clear D gene. Between the trimmed V and J ends, which lost 2 bases and 6 bases, there was a span of 8 bases. The CDR3 runs 12 residues. In DNA, the CDR3 is TGTGCCAGCAGTTTAATGGGTGTCGAGCAGTACTTC. Protein sequence: CASSLMGVEQYF.

This clonotype was detected many times. The rearrangement uses TRBV7-9 and TRBJ1-1, with D unclear. The CDR3 runs 15 residues. The ends were cut back, 4 bases at V and 4 bases at J, with 16 bases in the middle. The germline gives CDR1 SEHNR, CDR2 FQNEAQ (reference sequence). CDR3 sequence (DNA): TGTGCCAGCAGCTCGCTCCAACAGACACCCACTGAAGCTTTCTTT. It is translated as CASSSLQQTPTEAFF.

The chain couples TRBV9 to TRBJ1-1; 10 positions agree with TRBD1. J gave up 4 bases and V 3 bases, and 3 bases lay outside the gene matches. This CDR3 comprises 14 residues. In germline, CDR1 is SGDLS, CDR2 YYNGEE. In DNA, the CDR3 is TGTGCCAGCAGCGGGGACAGGGGAGGCACTGAAGCTTTCTTT. Its translation: CASSGDRGGTEAFF.

The chain carries TRBV7-9 and TRBJ2-5; D not certain. Trimming took off 1 base at V and 5 bases at J, with 11 bases between the two ends. CDR1 SEHNR and CDR2 FQNEAQ come from the germline V gene (reference sequence). The CDR3 totals 14 residues. CDR3 in DNA: TGTGCCAGCAGCTTAGATATTCGTTGGGAGACCCAGTACTTC. Translating it yields CASSLDIRWETQYF.

In this sample, this clonotype turned up many times. The chain employs TRBV20-1 and TRBJ2-3; D is uncertain. The CDR3 length is 13 residues. Germline lookup yields CDR1 DFQATT and CDR2 SNEGSKA (reference sequence). The V gene lost 5 bases and the J gene lost 4 bases, with 13 bases spanning the gap. CDR3 loop: CSALGLGADTQYF. For the CDR3, the DNA is TGCAGTGCTTTAGGTCTTGGGGCAGATACGCAGTATTTT.

The rearrangement uses TRBV4-1 and TRBJ2-5, with D possibly TRBD2 on 5 matching bases. There are 15 residues in the CDR3. The V gene lost 0 bases and the J gene lost 2 bases, with 10 bases spanning the gap. Germline CDR1 is MGHRA and CDR2 is YSYEKL. DNA for the CDR3: TGCGCCAGCAGCCAAGATCGTCGGGATCAAGAGACCCAGTACTTC. Its translation: CASSQDRRDQETQYF.

In its sample, this clonotype was seen a few times. The chain employs TRBV7-9 and TRBJ2-2, with a tentative D call TRBD2 (6 bases). The CDR3 is 17 residues long. Germline values: CDR1 SEHNR, CDR2 FQNEAQ (reference sequence). Trimming removed 5 bases from V and 1 base from J, with 17 bases in between. Here the CDR3 DNA reads TGTGCCAGCAGCCGAGCCCAAAGTAGCGGGAACACCGGGGAGCTGTTTTTT. It translates to CASSRAQSSGNTGELFF.

Only a few counts were recorded for this clonotype. The rearrangement links TRBV21-1 to TRBJ1-1. TRBV21-1 is termed a pseudogene. This CDR3 contains 15 residues. The CDR3 loop reads CASSKGGRSYTEAFF. As DNA, the CDR3 is TGTGCCAGCAGCAAAGGCGGCAGGAGTTACACTGAAGCTTTCTTT.

This clonotype was seen repeatedly, ten times or more. This rearrangement joins TRBV28 to TRBJ2-5; 8 nucleotides match TRBD1. The germline V gene encodes CDR1 MDHEN and CDR2 SYDVKM. The J segment lost 8 bases and the V segment lost 5 bases, leaving 16 bases of the junction unmatched. The CDR3 extends over 16 amino acids. The CDR3 region is CASSPFRRGLAGTQYF. The CDR3 nucleotides read TGTGCCAGCAGTCCATTCCGCAGGGGGCTAGCCGGCACCCAGTACTTC.

This clonotype was seen repeatedly, ten times or more. The chain couples TRBV10-3 to TRBJ1-1, with D hard to call. This CDR3 has 16 amino acids. The germline V and J ends were trimmed by 6 bases and 1 base, with 18 bases remaining between them. Germline CDR1 is ENHRY and CDR2 is SYGVKD. The CDR3: CAISALYDTQNTEAFF. The CDR3 region has the DNA TGTGCCATCAGCGCACTCTATGACACCCAGAACACTGAAGCTTTCTTT.

The V call is TRBV7-2, the J call TRBJ1-2; TRBD1 might be the D (5 bases). This CDR3 has 15 amino acids. Germline CDR1 and CDR2: SGHTA and FQGNSA. V lost 1 base, J lost 1 base, and 10 bases lay in between. The CDR3 sequence: CASSLGRGVNYGYTF. The DNA of the CDR3 is TGTGCCAGCAGCTTAGGGAGGGGTGTTAACTATGGCTACACCTTC.

This clonotype has a handful of counts. The chain has TRBV29-1 and TRBJ1-1, with D perhaps TRBD1 (5 bases). V was pared by 3 bases and J by 8 bases, with 10 bases between. This CDR3 is 11 amino acids long. Germline V gives CDR1 SQVTM, CDR2 ANQGSEA. In DNA form, the CDR3 reads TGCAGCGTTGAGCCCGGGGCGGAAGCTTTCTTT. Protein: CSVEPGAEAFF.

CDR3 sequence (DNA): TGCAGTGCTCCTCTTAGGGACAGGGAAGCTTTCTTT. Its translation is CSAPLRDREAFF. The chain links TRBV20-1 to TRBJ1-1, with 8 positions matching TRBD1. The germline gives CDR1 DFQATT, CDR2 SNEGSKA (reference sequence). The ends lost 5 bases at V and 8 bases at J; junction bases unmatched: 7. This CDR3 has 12 amino acids.

The rearrangement uses TRBV4-2 and TRBJ1-6; unclear D gene. This CDR3 region has 14 residues. From germline, CDR1 is LGHNA and CDR2 YNFKEQ. Trimming stripped 3 bases from V and 9 bases from J, with 12 bases between. The CDR3 is CASSQGRMRSPLHF. In DNA form, the CDR3 reads TGTGCCAGCAGCCAGGGCCGAATGCGTTCACCCCTCCACTTT.

The chain links TRBV30 to TRBJ1-2; D might be TRBD1 (5 bases). V lost 3 bases and J 8 bases, leaving 13 bases between the germline ends. The V gene's germline CDR1 is GTSNPN and CDR2 SVGIG (reference sequence). This CDR3 is built from 12 residues. This CDR3 reads CAWSPGARGYTF. CDR3 nucleotide sequence: TGTGCCTGGAGCCCCGGGGCGCGGGGCTACACCTTC.

The table lists this clonotype with many counts. J is TRBJ1-1 and V is TRBV3-1, with D possibly being TRBD1 (5 bases). Between the trimmed V and J ends, which lost 1 base and 4 bases, there was a span of 16 bases. The CDR3 runs 16 residues. CDR1 LGHDT and CDR2 YNNKEL come from the germline V gene (reference sequence). CDR3 nucleotides: TGTGCCAGCAGCCAAGGGGCGGTGGGGAGGGGCACTGAAGCTTTCTTT. This gives the protein CASSQGAVGRGTEAFF. Together with reference TRBV3-1 and TRBJ1-1, the CDR3 gives the full variable domain: DTAVSQTPKYLVTQMGNDKSIKCEQNLGHDTMYWYKQDSKKFLKIMFSYNNKELIINETVPNRFSPKSPDKAHLNLHINSLELGDSAVYFCASSQGAVGRGTEAFFGQGTRLTVV.

Many counts were recorded for this clonotype. This chain uses TRBV29-1 with TRBJ1-1; D not resolved. This CDR3 is built from 15 residues. The ends were cut back, 4 bases at V and 0 bases at J, with 15 bases in the middle. Per germline, CDR1 SQVTM and CDR2 ANQGSEA. CDR3 coding DNA: TGCAGCGTTGGGTATCGTAACACCATGAACACTGAAGCTTTCTTT. Its translation: CSVGYRNTMNTEAFF.

Ten or more counts support this clonotype. The genes are TRBV10-3 and TRBJ2-1, with D perhaps TRBD2 (6 bases). The length of the CDR3 is 16 residues. Germline V gene lookup returns CDR1 ENHRY and CDR2 SYGVKD. V lost 2 bases, J lost 2 bases, and 13 bases lay in between. The CDR3: CAISEETGVAYNEQFF. The CDR3 DNA sequence: TGTGCCATCAGTGAGGAGACGGGGGTTGCCTACAATGAGCAGTTCTTC.

This clonotype was counted many times. Because it lacks the conserved phenylalanine or tryptophan at the end, this CDR3 is likely a read error. This rearrangement joins TRBV24-1 to TRBJ2-1; no definite D call. Germline values: CDR1 KGHDR, CDR2 SFDVKD. Trimming took off 12 bases at V and 6 bases at J, with 8 bases between the two ends. The CDR3 has 10 residues. DNA for the CDR3: TGTGCCCCGGCCTGCAATGAGCAGTTCCTC. Translated, it gives CAPACNEQFL.

This clonotype was detected many times. The chain carries TRBV18 and TRBJ2-7, with 7 nucleotides matching TRBD1. Germline V gives CDR1 KGHSH, CDR2 LQKENI. This CDR3 has 13 amino acids. The junction had 1 base not matched to a gene; V was cut back by 3 bases and J by 2 bases. This CDR3 is CASSPDRAYEQYF. The CDR3 coding sequence is TGTGCCAGCTCACCCGACAGGGCCTACGAGCAGTACTTC. Variable domain in full (rest from reference TRBV18 and TRBJ2-7): NAGVMQNPRHLVRRRGQEARLRCSPMKGHSHVYWYRQLPEEGLKFMVYLQKENIIDESGMPKERFSAEFPKEGPSILRIQQVVRGDSAAYFCASSPDRAYEQYFGPGTRLTVT.

This clonotype has a count of ten or more. This chain uses TRBV11-2 with TRBJ2-5; 8 nucleotides align to TRBD2. This CDR3 has 14 residues. Unmatched junction bases numbered 8, after V lost 5 bases and J lost 6 bases. The V gene's germline CDR1 is SGHAT and CDR2 FQNNGV. CDR3 in amino acids: CASSVTSAGKTQYF. CDR3 coding DNA: TGTGCCAGCAGCGTGACTAGCGCGGGGAAGACCCAGTACTTC.